A selection of T cell receptor beta chains follows, all from one sample in a study of T cells in Graves' hyperthyroidism and ophthalmopathy. TCRdb fed the multiplex PCR reads into MiXCR, producing one record per CDR3 protein. The sample contains 380,000 or so distinct CDR3 sequences, over 11% of which appear only once. Material for sequencing was blood. These receptors all stem from a woman aged 30 to 39 with Graves' hyperthyroidism. Each CDR3 is given with its conserved first and last residue. The order of the fields is CDR3 protein, J gene, V gene.

cdr3_aa: CASSYRAIDGYTF
j_call: TRBJ1-2
v_call: TRBV6-5

cdr3_aa: CSARNYYDSYEQYF
j_call: TRBJ2-7
v_call: TRBV20-1

cdr3_aa: CASSPDTSGRAYTQYF
j_call: TRBJ2-3
v_call: TRBV6-1

cdr3_aa: CASSQDSQGTREQYF
j_call: TRBJ2-7
v_call: TRBV14

cdr3_aa: CATSRGLAGSGELFF
j_call: TRBJ2-2
v_call: TRBV15

cdr3_aa: CSVKGGASYGYTF
j_call: TRBJ1-2
v_call: TRBV29-1

cdr3_aa: CASSSPRASGRPSYNEQFF
j_call: TRBJ2-1
v_call: TRBV7-9

cdr3_aa: CASSKGTETQYF
j_call: TRBJ2-5
v_call: TRBV7-2

cdr3_aa: CAWSHGETQYF
j_call: TRBJ2-5
v_call: TRBV30

cdr3_aa: CASSLARRPRTKGHEQFF
j_call: TRBJ2-1
v_call: TRBV5-6

cdr3_aa: CASSPDRGDYEQYF
j_call: TRBJ2-7
v_call: TRBV5-6

cdr3_aa: CASSIGQGQPQHF
j_call: TRBJ1-5
v_call: TRBV19

cdr3_aa: CASSPGDGYNQPQHF
j_call: TRBJ1-5
v_call: TRBV18

cdr3_aa: CASSLAVRAREQFF
j_call: TRBJ2-1
v_call: TRBV7-6

cdr3_aa: CASSPSPNQETQYF
j_call: TRBJ2-5
v_call: TRBV6-1

cdr3_aa: CASSPLSPFERGGYTF
j_call: TRBJ1-2
v_call: TRBV18

cdr3_aa: CSARVPTDTQYF
j_call: TRBJ2-3
v_call: TRBV20-1

cdr3_aa: CASSLGQDNYEQYF
j_call: TRBJ2-7
v_call: TRBV7-6

cdr3_aa: CASSEGGGNEQFF
j_call: TRBJ2-1
v_call: TRBV5-4

cdr3_aa: CSARGGAAGNQPQHF
j_call: TRBJ1-5
v_call: TRBV20-1

cdr3_aa: CASSYARDPTMGELFF
j_call: TRBJ2-2
v_call: TRBV6-1

cdr3_aa: CASRQPGQLLNEQYF
j_call: TRBJ2-7
v_call: TRBV6-2/TRBV6-3

cdr3_aa: CSVEGLAGGGNEQFF
j_call: TRBJ2-1
v_call: TRBV29-1

cdr3_aa: CASSYPKDRVGKPQHF
j_call: TRBJ1-5
v_call: TRBV6-6

cdr3_aa: CASSLARTALTDTQYF
j_call: TRBJ2-3
v_call: TRBV7-2